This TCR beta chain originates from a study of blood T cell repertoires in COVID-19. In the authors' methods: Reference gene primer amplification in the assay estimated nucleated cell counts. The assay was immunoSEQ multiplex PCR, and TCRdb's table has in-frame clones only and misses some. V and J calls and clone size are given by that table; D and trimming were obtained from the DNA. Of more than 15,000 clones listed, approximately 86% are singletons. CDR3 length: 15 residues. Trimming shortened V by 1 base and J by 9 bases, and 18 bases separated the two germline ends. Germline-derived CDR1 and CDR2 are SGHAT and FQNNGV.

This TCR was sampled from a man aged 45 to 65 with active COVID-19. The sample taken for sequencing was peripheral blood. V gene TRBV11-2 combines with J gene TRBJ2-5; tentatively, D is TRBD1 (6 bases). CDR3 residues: CASSLGETRGRSQYF. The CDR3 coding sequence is TGTGCCAGCAGCTTAGGGGAGACCAGGGGAAGGTCCCAGTACTTC.